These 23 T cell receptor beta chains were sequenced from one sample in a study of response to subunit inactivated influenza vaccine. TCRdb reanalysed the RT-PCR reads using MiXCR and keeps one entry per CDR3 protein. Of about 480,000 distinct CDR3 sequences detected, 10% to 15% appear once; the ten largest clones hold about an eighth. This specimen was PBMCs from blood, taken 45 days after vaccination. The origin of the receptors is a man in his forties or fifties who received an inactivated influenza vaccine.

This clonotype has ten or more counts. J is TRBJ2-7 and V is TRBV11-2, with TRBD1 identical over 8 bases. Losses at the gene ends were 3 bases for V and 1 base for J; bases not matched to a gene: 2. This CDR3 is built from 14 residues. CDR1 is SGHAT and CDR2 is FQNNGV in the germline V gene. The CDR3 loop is CASSFTGGSYEQYF. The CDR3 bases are TGTGCCAGCAGCTTCACAGGGGGGTCCTACGAGCAGTACTTC.

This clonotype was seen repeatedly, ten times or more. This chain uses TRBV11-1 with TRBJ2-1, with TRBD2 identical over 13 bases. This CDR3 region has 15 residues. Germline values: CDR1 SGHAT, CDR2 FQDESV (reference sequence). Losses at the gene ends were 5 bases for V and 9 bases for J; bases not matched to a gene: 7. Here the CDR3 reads CASSLAGLAGREQFF. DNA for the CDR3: TGTGCCAGCAGCCTTGCGGGACTAGCGGGACGTGAGCAGTTCTTC.

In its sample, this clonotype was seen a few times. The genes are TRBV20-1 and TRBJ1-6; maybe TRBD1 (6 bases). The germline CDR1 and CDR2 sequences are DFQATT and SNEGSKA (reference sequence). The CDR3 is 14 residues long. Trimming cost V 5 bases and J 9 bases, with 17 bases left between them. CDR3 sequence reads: CSAPSGARGSPLHF. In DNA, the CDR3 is TGCAGTGCTCCGTCAGGCGCCAGGGGTTCACCCCTCCACTTT.

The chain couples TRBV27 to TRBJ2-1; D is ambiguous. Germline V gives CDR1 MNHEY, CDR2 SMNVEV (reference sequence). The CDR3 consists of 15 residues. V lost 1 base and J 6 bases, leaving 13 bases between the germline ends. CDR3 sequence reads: CASSLLSPIGNEQFF. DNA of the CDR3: TGTGCCAGCAGTTTATTATCCCCGATCGGCAATGAGCAGTTCTTC.

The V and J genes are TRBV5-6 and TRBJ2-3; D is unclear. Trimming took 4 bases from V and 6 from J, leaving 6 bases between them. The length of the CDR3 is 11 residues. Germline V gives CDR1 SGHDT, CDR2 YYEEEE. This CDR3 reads CASSGDDTQYF. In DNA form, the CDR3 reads TGTGCCAGCAGCGGGGATGATACGCAGTATTTT. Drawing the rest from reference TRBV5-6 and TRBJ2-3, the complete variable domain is DAGVTQSPTHLIKTRGQQVTLRCSPKSGHDTVSWYQQALGQGPQFIFQYYEEEERQRGNFPDRFSGHQFPNYSSELNVNALLLGDSALYLCASSGDDTQYFGPGTRLTVL.

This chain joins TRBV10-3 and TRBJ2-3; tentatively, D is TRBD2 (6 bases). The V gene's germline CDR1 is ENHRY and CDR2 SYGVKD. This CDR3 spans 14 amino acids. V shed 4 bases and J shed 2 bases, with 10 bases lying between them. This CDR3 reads CAISGKGLTDTQYF. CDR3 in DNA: TGTGCCATCAGTGGAAAGGGACTCACAGATACGCAGTATTTT.

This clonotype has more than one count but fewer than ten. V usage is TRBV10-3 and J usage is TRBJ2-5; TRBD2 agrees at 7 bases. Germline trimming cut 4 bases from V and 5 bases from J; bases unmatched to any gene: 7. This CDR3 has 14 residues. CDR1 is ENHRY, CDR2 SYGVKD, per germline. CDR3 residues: CAISVRGIRETQYF. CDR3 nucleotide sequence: TGTGCCATCAGTGTGCGGGGGATACGGGAGACCCAGTACTTC.

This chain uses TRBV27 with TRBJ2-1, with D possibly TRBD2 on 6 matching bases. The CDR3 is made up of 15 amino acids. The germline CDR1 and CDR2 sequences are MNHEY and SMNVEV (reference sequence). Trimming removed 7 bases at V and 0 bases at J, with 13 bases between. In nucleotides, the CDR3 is TGTGCCAGCACCCCGGGACTTACCTCCTACAATGAGCAGTTCTTC. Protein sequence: CASTPGLTSYNEQFF.

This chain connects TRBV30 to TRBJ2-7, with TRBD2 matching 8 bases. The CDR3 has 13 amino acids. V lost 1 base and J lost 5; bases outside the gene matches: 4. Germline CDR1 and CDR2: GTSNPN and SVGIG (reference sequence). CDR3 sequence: CAWSAGRANEQYF. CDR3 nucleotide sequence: TGTGCCTGGAGTGCCGGGAGGGCCAACGAGCAGTACTTC.

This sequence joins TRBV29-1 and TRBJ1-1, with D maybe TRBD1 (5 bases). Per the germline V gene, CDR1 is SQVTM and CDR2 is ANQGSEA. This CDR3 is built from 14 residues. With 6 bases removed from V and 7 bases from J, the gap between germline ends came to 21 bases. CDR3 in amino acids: CSVGAGSWAGEAFF. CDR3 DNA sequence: TGCAGCGTAGGGGCGGGGAGTTGGGCAGGTGAAGCTTTCTTT.

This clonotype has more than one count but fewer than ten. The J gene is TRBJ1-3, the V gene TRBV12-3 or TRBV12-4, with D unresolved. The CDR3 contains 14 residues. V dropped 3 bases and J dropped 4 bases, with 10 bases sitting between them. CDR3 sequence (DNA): TGTGCCAGCAGTTTGTCCGGCGGAGGAAACACCATATATTTT. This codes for CASSLSGGGNTIYF.

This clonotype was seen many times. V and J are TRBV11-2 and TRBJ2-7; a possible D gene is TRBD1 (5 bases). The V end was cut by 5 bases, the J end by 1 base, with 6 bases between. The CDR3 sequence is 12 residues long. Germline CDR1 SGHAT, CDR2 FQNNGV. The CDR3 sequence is CASSRQSYEQYF. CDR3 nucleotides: TGTGCCAGCAGCCGACAGTCCTACGAGCAGTACTTC.

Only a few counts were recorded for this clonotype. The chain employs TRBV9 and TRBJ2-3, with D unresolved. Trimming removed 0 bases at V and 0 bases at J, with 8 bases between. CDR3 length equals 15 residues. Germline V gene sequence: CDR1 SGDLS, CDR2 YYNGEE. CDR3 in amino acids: CASSVAGDSTDTQYF. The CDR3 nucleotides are TGTGCCAGCAGCGTAGCTGGCGATAGCACAGATACGCAGTATTTT.

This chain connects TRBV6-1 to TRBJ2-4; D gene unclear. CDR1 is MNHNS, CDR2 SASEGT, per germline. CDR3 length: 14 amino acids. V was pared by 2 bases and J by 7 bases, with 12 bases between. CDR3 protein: CASSEFLKRNIQYF. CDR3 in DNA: TGTGCCAGCAGTGAATTTTTAAAGAGGAACATTCAGTACTTC.

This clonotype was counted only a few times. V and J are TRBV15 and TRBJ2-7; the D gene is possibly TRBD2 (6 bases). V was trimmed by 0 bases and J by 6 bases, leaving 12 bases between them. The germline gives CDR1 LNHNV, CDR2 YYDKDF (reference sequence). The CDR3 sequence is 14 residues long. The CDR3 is CATSREAGGVEQYF. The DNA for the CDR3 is TGTGCCACCAGCAGAGAGGCCGGGGGAGTCGAGCAGTACTTC.

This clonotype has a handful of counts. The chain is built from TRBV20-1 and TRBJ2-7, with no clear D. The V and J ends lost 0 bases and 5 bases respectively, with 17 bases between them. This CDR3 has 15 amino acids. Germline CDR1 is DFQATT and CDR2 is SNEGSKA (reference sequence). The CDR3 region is CSAREGLLSVDEQYF. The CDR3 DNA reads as TGCAGTGCTAGAGAAGGCCTCCTATCAGTCGACGAGCAGTACTTC.

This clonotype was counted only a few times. The CDR3 bases are TGTGCCAGCAGCCAATACGGGGCAGGGGCGCAGACCCAGTACTTC. Protein product: CASSQYGAGAQTQYF. The V call is TRBV11-2, the J call TRBJ2-5; D may be TRBD1 (6 bases). CDR3 length equals 15 residues. With 5 bases removed from V and 6 bases from J, the gap between germline ends came to 19 bases. Per the germline V gene, CDR1 is SGHAT and CDR2 is FQNNGV.

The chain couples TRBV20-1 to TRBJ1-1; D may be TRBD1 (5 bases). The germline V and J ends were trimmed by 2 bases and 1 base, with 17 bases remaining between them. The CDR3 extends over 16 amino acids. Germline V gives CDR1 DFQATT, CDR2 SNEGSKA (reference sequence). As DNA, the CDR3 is TGCAGTGCTAGATCTGACAGACTTGAAGGGAACACTGAAGCTTTCTTT. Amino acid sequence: CSARSDRLEGNTEAFF.

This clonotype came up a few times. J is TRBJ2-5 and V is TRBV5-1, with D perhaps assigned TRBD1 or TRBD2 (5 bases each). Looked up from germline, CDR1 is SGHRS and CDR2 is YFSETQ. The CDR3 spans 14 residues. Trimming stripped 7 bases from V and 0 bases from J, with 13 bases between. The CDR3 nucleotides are TGCGCCAGCCACGAGGGACGGTACCAAGAGACCCAGTACTTC. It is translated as CASHEGRYQETQYF. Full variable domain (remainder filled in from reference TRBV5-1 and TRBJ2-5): KAGVTQTPRYLIKTRGQQVTLSCSPISGHRSVSWYQQTPGQGLQFLFEYFSETQRNKGNFPGRFSGRQFSNSRSEMNVSTLELGDSALYLCASHEGRYQETQYFGPGTRLLVL.

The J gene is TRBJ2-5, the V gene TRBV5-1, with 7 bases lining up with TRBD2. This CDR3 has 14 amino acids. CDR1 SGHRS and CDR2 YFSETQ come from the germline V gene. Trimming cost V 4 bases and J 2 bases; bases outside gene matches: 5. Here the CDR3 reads CASSKTSTQETQYF. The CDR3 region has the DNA TGCGCCAGCAGCAAGACTAGCACTCAAGAGACCCAGTACTTC.

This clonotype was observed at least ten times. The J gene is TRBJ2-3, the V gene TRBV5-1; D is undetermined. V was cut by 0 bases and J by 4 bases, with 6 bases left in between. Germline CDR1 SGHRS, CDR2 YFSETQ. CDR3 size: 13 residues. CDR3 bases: TGCGCCAGCAGCTTGGCGCCAGCAGATACGCAGTATTTT. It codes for CASSLAPADTQYF.

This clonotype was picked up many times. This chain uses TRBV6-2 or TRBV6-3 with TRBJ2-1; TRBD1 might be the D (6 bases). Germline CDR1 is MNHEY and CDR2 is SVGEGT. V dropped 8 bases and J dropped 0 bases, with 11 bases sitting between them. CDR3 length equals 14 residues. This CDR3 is CASAGDTSYNEQFF. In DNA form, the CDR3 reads TGTGCCAGCGCTGGGGACACCTCCTACAATGAGCAGTTCTTC.

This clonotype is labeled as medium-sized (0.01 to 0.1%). For the CDR3, the DNA is TGTGCCAGCTCACCTATAGCGGGGGGCGGCGAGCAGTACTTC. Its translation is CASSPIAGGGEQYF. This chain joins TRBV18 and TRBJ2-7; 10 nucleotides align to TRBD2. This CDR3 region has 14 residues. The V gene's germline CDR1 is KGHSH and CDR2 LQKENI. V was pared by 3 bases and J by 6 bases, with 5 bases of the junction left unmatched.